This T cell receptor beta chain was obtained from a study of cytomegalovirus exposure and HLA in healthy donors. PCR employed 60 Vbeta and 13 Jbeta primers. Sequenced by immunoSEQ multiplex PCR; TCRdb stores in-frame clones only, minus some. The sample holds around 84,000 clones, approximately 79% seen once. Study results and caveats: Earlier results showed most TCR beta V segments being productive about 87% or about 30% of the time.

To note about this clone: The antigen remains unidentified.

The CDR3 has 16 amino acids. Looked up from germline, CDR1 is SGHVS and CDR2 is FQNEAQ. The junction had 11 bases not matched to a gene; V was cut back by 5 bases and J by 4 bases. The genes are TRBV7-8 and TRBJ2-1; 7 bases match TRBD1. The sequence derives from a human donor in good health. Sequenced material: PBMCs. The CDR3 nucleotides are TGTGCCAGCAGCCCCCGTATAACAGGGGATTACAATGAGCAGTTCTTC. Residues: CASSPRITGDYNEQFF.